This T cell receptor (beta chain) was captured by sequencing in a study of cytomegalovirus exposure and HLA in healthy donors. Study overall: Earlier work reported 95 million to 130 million unique TCR beta sequences from 180 million or so T cells. There were 300 to 400 genotyped donors. Of these, 81% fell in the genetic ancestry cluster associated with self-reported Caucasian donors.

As for this clone: No antigen is known for it.

Use of 60 Vbeta and 13 Jbeta primers characterized the PCR. TCRdb's copy holds only in-frame clones and misses some; the assay was immunoSEQ multiplex PCR. The data include about 130,000 clones; the top ten clones carry around 2.7%. The V and J ends lost 1 base and 5 bases, in that order; junction bases with no gene match: 7. Per germline, CDR1 LNHDA and CDR2 SQIVND (reference sequence). This CDR3 has 15 amino acids. Findings of the study overall: Most subjects had HLA-A and HLA-B alleles reportedly predicted accurately by TCR beta sequences.

The rearrangement uses TRBV19 and TRBJ2-7, with 8 bases fitting TRBD1. The clonotype originates from a man aged 30 to 39 in good health and CMV-seronegative. Sequenced input: PBMCs. CDR3 region: CASSIGAGGFNEQYF. In DNA, the CDR3 is TGTGCCAGTAGTATAGGAGCAGGGGGCTTTAACGAGCAGTACTTC.